This TCR beta chain was found in a study of T cells in Graves' hyperthyroidism and ophthalmopathy. Study information: Upon initial diagnosis and before any treatment, peripheral blood was collected.

Graves' hyperthyroidism is called stable when ophthalmopathy does not progress within 18 months. Amplified regions were TCR beta CDR3 sequences from RNA transcripts. RT-PCR in the first round (using the HTBI primer set) targeted the TCR CDR3. From the multiplex PCR reads, TCRdb called clonotypes with MiXCR, one entry per CDR3 protein. Here the sample spans 550,000 to 650,000 distinct CDR3 sequences, approximately 14% being singletons. This clonotype was detected many times. V gave up 0 bases and J gave up 2 bases; unmatched junction bases: 6. The CDR3 covers 16 residues. Germline V lookup: CDR1 MGHRA, CDR2 YSYEKL.

The sequence was obtained from a woman in her thirties or forties with Graves' hyperthyroidism. The chain has TRBV4-1 and TRBJ2-5; 7 bases are shared with TRBD2. The sample consisted of blood. CDR3 region: CASSQDRLAAQETQYF. CDR3 sequence (DNA): TGCGCCAGCAGCCAAGATCGGCTAGCGGCGCAAGAGACCCAGTACTTC.